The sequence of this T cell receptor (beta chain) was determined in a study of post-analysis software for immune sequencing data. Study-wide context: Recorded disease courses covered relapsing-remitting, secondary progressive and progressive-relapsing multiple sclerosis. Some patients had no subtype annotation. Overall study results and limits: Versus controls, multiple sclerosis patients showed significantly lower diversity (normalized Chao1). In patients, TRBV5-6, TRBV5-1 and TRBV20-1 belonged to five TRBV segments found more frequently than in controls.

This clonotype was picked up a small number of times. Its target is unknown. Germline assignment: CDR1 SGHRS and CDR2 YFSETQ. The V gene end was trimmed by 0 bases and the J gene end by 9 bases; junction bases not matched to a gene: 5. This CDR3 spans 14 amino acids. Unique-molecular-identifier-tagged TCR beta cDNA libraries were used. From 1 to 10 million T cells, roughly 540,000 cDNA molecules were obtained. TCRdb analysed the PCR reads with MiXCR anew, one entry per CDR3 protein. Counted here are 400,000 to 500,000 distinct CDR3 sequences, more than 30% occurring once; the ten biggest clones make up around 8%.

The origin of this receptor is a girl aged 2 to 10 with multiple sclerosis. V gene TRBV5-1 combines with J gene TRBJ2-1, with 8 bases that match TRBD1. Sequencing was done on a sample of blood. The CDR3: CASSLGQGTSEQFF. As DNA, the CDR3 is TGCGCCAGCAGCTTGGGACAGGGGACTTCTGAGCAGTTCTTC.